This T cell receptor (beta chain) appears in the sequencing data of a study of blood T cell repertoires in COVID-19. Repertoires were generated with immunoSEQ multiplex PCR, while TCRdb's copy carries only in-frame clones and drops some. The sample holds hundreds of thousands of clones; about nine tenths are singletons and the top ten take roughly 11%. The trim removed 0 bases at V and 5 bases at J, leaving 2 bases unmatched. Germline V gene sequence: CDR1 SNHLY, CDR2 FYNNEI. The CDR3 has 14 residues. The TCR comes from a woman aged 30 to 39 with COVID-19, enrolled during active disease. Source material: peripheral blood. This rearrangement joins TRBV2 to TRBJ2-5; 8 bases agree with TRBD1. The CDR3: CASSEARTGETQYF. CDR3 nucleotides: TGTGCCAGCAGTGAAGCAAGGACAGGGGAGACCCAGTACTTC.